These T cell receptor beta chains were read from a single sample in a study of blood T cell repertoires in COVID-19. This table comes from immunoSEQ multiplex PCR, and its TCRdb copy is limited to in-frame clones, with some not included. The sample records about 300,000 clones, around 91% being singletons. The material sequenced was PBMCs or T cells enriched from blood (not recorded which). These receptors were obtained from a woman under 30 with acute COVID-19. The CDR3 runs from the conserved cysteine through the conserved F or W. Each record gives: J gene, D gene, clone size, V gene, CDR3 DNA, CDR3 protein. D genes are given only for firm matches. Part of the rows lack a size; the others show once, few, many or a class for expanded clones.

J: TRBJ2-7
D: TRBD2
size: .
V: TRBV7-2
DNA: TGTGCCAGCAGCTTACTGGCGGGGGGCTCCTACGAGCAGTACTTC
CDR3: CASSLLAGGSYEQYF

J: TRBJ1-4
D: TRBD1
size: .
V: TRBV9
DNA: TGTGCCAGCAGCCCCTACGGACAGGGAACAGGAACTAATGAAAAACTGTTTTTT
CDR3: CASSPYGQGTGTNEKLFF

J: TRBJ2-1
D: TRBD2
size: .
V: TRBV7-2
DNA: TGTGCCAGCAGCGTCGCAGGGACTAGCGGGTACAATGAGCAGTTCTTC
CDR3: CASSVAGTSGYNEQFF

J: TRBJ1-1
D: TRBD1
size: .
V: TRBV3-1/TRBV3-2
DNA: TGTGCCAGCAGCCAAGAGCAGTGGGACAGCAACACTGAAGCTTTCTTT
CDR3: CASSQEQWDSNTEAFF

J: TRBJ2-1
D: TRBD2
size: .
V: TRBV9
DNA: TGTGCCAGCAGCGTAGGAGCCAACGGGGGGGAGCAGTTCTTC
CDR3: CASSVGANGGEQFF

J: TRBJ2-2
D: .
size: .
V: TRBV7-9
DNA: TGTGCCAGCAGCGCTAACCCCGCACAGGGCTTTACCGGGGAGCTGTTTTTT
CDR3: CASSANPAQGFTGELFF

J: TRBJ2-7
D: .
size: .
V: TRBV28
DNA: TGTGCCAGCAGCCCTTATACAGCTTTCCCCTACGAGCAGTACTTC
CDR3: CASSPYTAFPYEQYF

J: TRBJ2-7
D: .
size: .
V: TRBV15
DNA: TGTGCCACCAGCAGAGGACAGAACTACGAGCAGTACTTC
CDR3: CATSRGQNYEQYF

J: TRBJ2-7
D: TRBD2
size: .
V: TRBV27
DNA: TGTGCCAGCAGTAGCGGGATGAGGTCCTACGAGCAGTACTTC
CDR3: CASSSGMRSYEQYF

J: TRBJ1-1
D: .
size: few
V: TRBV7-3
DNA: TGTGCCAGCAGCCTCCTCGAGGACACTGAAGCTTTCTTT
CDR3: CASSLLEDTEAFF

J: TRBJ1-6
D: TRBD1
size: .
V: TRBV25-1
DNA: TGTGCCAGCAGTGGAACCCGACAGGGGAGCTCCTATAATTCACCCCTCCACTTT
CDR3: CASSGTRQGSSYNSPLHF

J: TRBJ2-3
D: TRBD2
size: .
V: TRBV27
DNA: TGTGCCAGCAGTTTATCGGTAGCGGGACCAACAGATACGCAGTATTTT
CDR3: CASSLSVAGPTDTQYF

J: TRBJ2-1
D: TRBD2
size: .
V: TRBV28
DNA: TGTGCCAGCAGCCCCCGACTAGCGGGGGATTTAAGGGAGCAGTTCTTC
CDR3: CASSPRLAGDLREQFF

J: TRBJ1-1
D: .
size: .
V: TRBV19
DNA: TGTGCCAGTATCACCACAGGGCGTAGGGCTTTCTTT
CDR3: CASITTGRRAFF

J: TRBJ2-5
D: TRBD1
size: .
V: TRBV3-1/TRBV3-2
DNA: TGTGCCAGCAGCGCCAGAAGCCCCTTGACAGGGGATTTGGAGACCCAGTACTTC
CDR3: CASSARSPLTGDLETQYF

J: TRBJ2-7
D: TRBD2
size: .
V: TRBV9
DNA: TGTGCCAGCAGCGGTCTAGCGGGCCCAAGGTACGAGCAGTACTTC
CDR3: CASSGLAGPRYEQYF

J: TRBJ1-5
D: TRBD1
size: .
V: TRBV18
DNA: TGTGCCAGCTCACCGAGGGACAGACCCGGGGAGCCCCAGCATTTT
CDR3: CASSPRDRPGEPQHF

J: TRBJ1-2
D: .
size: .
V: TRBV5-1
DNA: TGCGCCAGCAGCTTGGCAGGGTCTGATGGCGGCTACACCTTC
CDR3: CASSLAGSDGGYTF

J: TRBJ1-1
D: .
size: few
V: TRBV28
DNA: TGTGCCACCTGGGCCAACACTGAAGCTTTCTTT
CDR3: CATWANTEAFF

J: TRBJ2-2
D: .
size: .
V: TRBV11-2
DNA: TGTGCCAGCAGCTTAGATCTGGAGTCGGGCGGGGAGCTGTTTTTT
CDR3: CASSLDLESGGELFF

J: TRBJ1-6
D: .
size: .
V: TRBV28
DNA: TGTGCCAGCAGTTTAGGAGGATATGGGAATTCACCCCTCCACTTT
CDR3: CASSLGGYGNSPLHF

J: TRBJ1-1
D: .
size: .
V: TRBV6-5
DNA: TGTGCCAGCAGCACCGGTAGGAACACTGAAGCTTTCTTT
CDR3: CASSTGRNTEAFF

J: TRBJ1-2
D: .
size: .
V: TRBV7-9
DNA: TGTGCCAGCAGCGCGCGCGGGGGCTATGGCTACACCTTC
CDR3: CASSARGGYGYTF

J: TRBJ2-7
D: TRBD2
size: .
V: TRBV28
DNA: TGTGCCAGCACCTGGACTAGCGGGAGTTTATCCGAGCAGTACTTC
CDR3: CASTWTSGSLSEQYF

J: TRBJ1-5
D: .
size: .
V: TRBV30
DNA: TGTGCCTGGAGTGGGGGGCAGATCAATCAGCCCCAGCATTTT
CDR3: CAWSGGQINQPQHF

J: TRBJ1-3
D: .
size: .
V: TRBV29-1
DNA: TGCAGCGCCGGACAGCTTGAAGGAAACACCATATATTTT
CDR3: CSAGQLEGNTIYF

J: TRBJ1-5
D: TRBD1
size: .
V: TRBV18
DNA: TGTGCCAGCTCACCCGGGACAGGGAAGAGTCAGCCCCAGCATTTT
CDR3: CASSPGTGKSQPQHF

J: TRBJ2-7
D: .
size: .
V: TRBV27
DNA: TGTGCCAGCAGTTTCCAAGGGGCCTACGAGCAGTACTTC
CDR3: CASSFQGAYEQYF

J: TRBJ1-2
D: .
size: .
V: TRBV19
DNA: TGTGCCAGTAAATTTTTAGAACAGGCCATCTATGGCTACACCTTC
CDR3: CASKFLEQAIYGYTF